This T cell receptor (beta chain) came from a study of T cell repertoires in cytomegalovirus infection. At the level of the study: Public TCR beta signatures indicated both CMV infection and matching HLA type.

The CDR3 extends over 15 amino acids. The V gene's germline CDR1 is SGHTA and CDR2 FQGNSA. In the case of this clonotype: Mismatch with germline at one junction end may stem from a read error.

TCRdb passed the reads through MiXCR, listing each CDR3 protein once. Here the sample spans around 100,000 distinct CDR3 sequences, about 15% being singletons. The material sequenced was PBMCs. The V call is TRBV7-2, the J call TRBJ1-2; D remains unclear. The TCR originated in a human donor in good health (CMV status not recorded). Some clones in this sample may be carry-over from other donors' samples. CDR3 nucleotides: TGTGCCAGCAGCTTATCAGGTGGCGGAAGCTATGTCTACACCTTC. Its protein is CASSLSGGGSYVYTF. Full variable domain (outside the CDR3, taken from reference TRBV7-2 and TRBJ1-2): GAGVSQSPSNKVTEKGKDVELRCDPISGHTALYWYRQSLGQGLEFLIYFQGNSAPDKSGLPSDRFSAERTGGSVSTLTIQRTQQEDSAVYLCASSLSGGGSYVYTFGSGTRLTVV.